The T cell receptor (beta chain) under discussion was sequenced for a study of regulatory T cells in long-lasting Graves disease. General study findings and limits: TCR diversity was lower in persistent Graves' patients (versus newly diagnosed ones). Sharing of public clonotypes was greater in persistent patients (around 2,500) than in new patients (approximately 940).

TCR beta libraries were built with iRepertoire HTBI primers and Arm-PCR of CDR3 regions. TCRdb re-called the multiplex PCR reads through MiXCR, storing one row per CDR3 protein. The table includes a few hundred thousand distinct CDR3 sequences, roughly 25% detected once. Time point reported: persistent/refractory GD, antithyroid drugs over 5 years with positive TRAb. The TCR library was made from RNA extracted from PBMCs. American Thyroid Association guidelines were used to diagnose Graves' disease. Looked up from germline, CDR1 is LNHNV and CDR2 is YYDKDF (reference sequence). CDR3 size: 15 residues. Deletions cut 10 bases from V and 2 bases from J, with 20 bases between. A note on this clonotype: Antigen unknown.

This receptor was taken from a woman between 35 and 50 years old with Graves disease. Here the sequenced sample was peripheral blood mononuclear cells (PBMCs), taken when the disease was refractory, from a patient treated with antithyroid drugs. This chain connects TRBV15 to TRBJ1-2; D is ambiguous. The CDR3 here is CASSETPGSNYGYTF. CDR3 bases: TGTGCCAGCAGTGAAACCCCGGGGTCCAACTATGGCTACACCTTC.